The 8 T cell receptor beta chains in this list originate from one sample, sequenced in a study of T-cell reconstitution after alpha-beta-depleted transplantation in children. Unique molecular identifiers were incorporated during preparation of the TCRbeta library. TCRdb analysed the PCR reads with MiXCR anew, one entry per CDR3 protein. The sample lists some 70,000 distinct CDR3 sequences; roughly 4.4% were seen once. This specimen consisted of PBMCs, mostly from graft donor cells, obtained 180 days after TCRalphabeta/CD19-depleted stem cell transplant. The receptors derive from a boy younger than two who had a stem cell transplant for acute myeloid leukemia, so the T cells may come from the graft donor.

The sample holds a few counts of this clonotype. V gene TRBV7-2 combines with J gene TRBJ2-7; D gene unclear. Germline V lookup: CDR1 SGHTA, CDR2 FQGNSA. V was shortened by 0 bases and J by 4 bases, with 13 bases between the two germline ends. The CDR3 is 15 residues long. CDR3 protein: CASSLAMLRPYEQYF. The CDR3 coding sequence is TGTGCCAGCAGCTTAGCCATGTTGCGCCCTTACGAGCAGTACTTC.

In its sample, this clonotype was seen many times. The chain uses TRBV12-3 or TRBV12-4 and TRBJ2-5, with 10 bases identical to TRBD2. Losses at the gene ends were 6 bases for V and 2 bases for J; bases not matched to a gene: 3. The CDR3 sequence is 14 residues long. The CDR3 loop is CASSRAGGQETQYF. Written as DNA, the CDR3 is TGTGCCAGCAGCCGAGCGGGGGGGCAAGAGACCCAGTACTTC.

At least ten counts were recorded for this clonotype. V usage is TRBV20-1 and J usage is TRBJ2-2; D not resolved. The ends were cut back, 4 bases at V and 5 bases at J, with 11 bases in the middle. From germline, CDR1 is DFQATT and CDR2 SNEGSKA (reference sequence). This CDR3 has 13 residues. DNA for the CDR3: TGCAGTGCTAATCGGGCAAGAACCGGGGAGCTGTTTTTT. It specifies CSANRARTGELFF.

This clonotype was found many times. The chain uses TRBV7-9 and TRBJ1-1; no clear D. The CDR3 extends over 10 amino acids. Germline lookup yields CDR1 SEHNR and CDR2 FQNEAQ (reference sequence). V dropped 5 bases and J dropped 14 bases, with 12 bases sitting between them. CDR3 in DNA: TGTGCCAGCAGCCCTGGACGCCTCTTCTTT. Amino acids: CASSPGRLFF.

In this sample, this clonotype turned up many times. V is TRBV7-9 and J is TRBJ2-2, with a possible D match to TRBD1 (6 bases). This CDR3 comprises 16 residues. CDR1 and CDR2 from the germline V gene are SEHNR and FQNEAQ (reference sequence). V was shortened by 4 bases and J by 4 bases, with 16 bases between the two germline ends. The CDR3 DNA sequence: TGTGCCAGCAGCTCCTCAGGGGACGCACTCACCGGGGAGCTGTTTTTT. This gives the protein CASSSSGDALTGELFF.

This clonotype appeared many times. The rearrangement uses TRBV18 and TRBJ2-3, with 7 bases matching TRBD2. This CDR3 has 14 amino acids. Germline assignment: CDR1 KGHSH and CDR2 LQKENI. Losses at the gene ends were 3 bases for V and 4 bases for J; bases not matched to a gene: 4. The CDR3 loop is CASSPTSMADTQYF. Written as DNA, the CDR3 is TGTGCCAGCTCACCGACTAGCATGGCAGATACGCAGTATTTT.

This clonotype was recorded at least ten times. The chain recombines TRBV7-2 with TRBJ2-5; 7 bases fit TRBD2. Germline CDR1 SGHTA, CDR2 FQGNSA. The CDR3 has 16 residues. The junction had 7 bases not matched to a gene; V was cut back by 2 bases and J by 1 base. The CDR3 DNA reads as TGTGCCAGCAGCTTATCTATCTCGGGGGGCCAAGAGACCCAGTACTTC. Its translation is CASSLSISGGQETQYF.

There are many counts of this clonotype. The V and J genes are TRBV7-2 and TRBJ2-1; 9 positions agree with TRBD1. The CDR3 is made up of 17 amino acids. CDR1 and CDR2 (germline): SGHTA, FQGNSA. Unmatched junction bases numbered 8, after V lost 0 bases and J lost 5 bases. CDR3 sequence (DNA): TGTGCCAGCAGCTTAGCCGGGACAGGGAGGAAACACAATGAGCAGTTCTTC. The encoded protein is CASSLAGTGRKHNEQFF. The full variable domain, in which reference TRBV7-2 and TRBJ2-1 provide the parts outside the CDR3, is GAGVSQSPSNKVTEKGKDVELRCDPISGHTALYWYRQSLGQGLEFLIYFQGNSAPDKSGLPSDRFSAERTGGSVSTLTIQRTQQEDSAVYLCASSLAGTGRKHNEQFFGPGTRLTVL.